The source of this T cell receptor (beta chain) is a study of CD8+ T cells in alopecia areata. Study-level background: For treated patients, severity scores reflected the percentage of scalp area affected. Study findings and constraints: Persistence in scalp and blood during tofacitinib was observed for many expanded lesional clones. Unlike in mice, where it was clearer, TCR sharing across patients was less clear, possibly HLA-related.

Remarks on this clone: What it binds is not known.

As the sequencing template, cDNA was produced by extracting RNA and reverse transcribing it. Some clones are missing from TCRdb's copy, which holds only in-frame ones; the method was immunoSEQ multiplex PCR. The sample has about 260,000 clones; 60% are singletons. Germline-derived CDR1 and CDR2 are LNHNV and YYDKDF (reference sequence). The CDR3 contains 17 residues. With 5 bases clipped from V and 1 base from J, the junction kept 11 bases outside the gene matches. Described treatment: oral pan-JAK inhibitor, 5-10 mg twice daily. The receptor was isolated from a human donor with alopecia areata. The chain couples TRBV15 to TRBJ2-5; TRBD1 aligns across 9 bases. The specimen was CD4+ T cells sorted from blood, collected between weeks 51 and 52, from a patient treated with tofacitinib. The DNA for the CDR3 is TGTGCCACCAGCTCATCAGGGACAGGGCGTCGCCAAGAGACCCAGTACTTC. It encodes CATSSSGTGRRQETQYF.